This T cell receptor (beta chain) appears in the sequencing data of a study of graft-versus-host responses after intestinal transplantation. Here immunoSEQ multiplex PCR was the method, and the copy in TCRdb shows in-frame clones only, minus some. The table has about 120,000 clones, approximately 95% seen once. The CDR3 is 13 amino acids. Germline CDR1 SGHTA, CDR2 FQGTGA. Of note for this clone: Its target is unknown.

Sequencing was performed on unstimulated CD8+ T cells sorted from spleen or lymph node cells, taken before intestinal transplant. This TCR came from a human donor who received an intestinal transplant. V and J are TRBV7-3 and TRBJ2-5, with 10 bases that match TRBD2. Judging by the DNA end, TRBJ2-7 fits better; the J call may be wrong. The CDR3 DNA is TGTGCCAGCAGCGCGGGACTAGCGTACGAGCAGTACTTC. Protein: CASSAGLAYEQYF.